Described below is a single TCR beta chain sequence and its context. The sample originates from a study of cytotoxic CD8 clonotypes in ibrutinib-treated CLL. The CDR3 runs 13 residues. Deletions cut 5 bases from V and 3 bases from J, with 11 bases between. CDR1 MNHEY and CDR2 SVGAGI come from the germline V gene. Libraries were prepared by immunoSEQ multiplex PCR; TCRdb keeps only in-frame clonotypes and omits some of them. This table holds about 160,000 clones, 81% found once. This TCR came from a human donor with chronic lymphocytic leukemia. The sequenced sample was PBMCs, obtained after 12 months of ibrutinib treatment. The V gene is TRBV6-5, the J gene TRBJ2-7, with D possibly TRBD1 on 6 matching bases. CDR3 amino acids: CASSRTDRYEQYF. For the CDR3, the DNA is TGTGCCAGCAGTAGGACAGACCGCTACGAGCAGTACTTC.